The 11 T cell receptor beta chains below were found in one sample sequenced in a study of blood T cell repertoires in COVID-19. Sequencing was performed with immunoSEQ multiplex PCR; in TCRdb, only in-frame clones are kept and a portion is missing. Of 250,000 to 300,000 clones listed, approximately 85% are singletons. Sequencing input: PBMCs or T cells enriched from blood (not recorded which). These receptors originate from a woman aged 45-65 years who had recovered from COVID-19.

This rearrangement joins TRBV2 to TRBJ1-1; weak D call: TRBD1 (5 bases). Germline CDR1 is SNHLY and CDR2 is FYNNEI. V was clipped by 6 bases and J by 0 bases, with 17 bases between them. The CDR3 spans 16 residues. DNA of the CDR3: TGTGCCAGCAGACTACAGGACACGCCTATGAACACTGAAGCTTTCTTT. The encoded protein is CASRLQDTPMNTEAFF. The whole variable domain, remainder taken from reference TRBV2 and TRBJ1-1, is EPEVTQTPSHQVTQMGQEVILRCVPISNHLYFYWYRQILGQKVEFLVSFYNNEISEKSEIFDDQFSVERPDGSNFTLKIRSTKLEDSAMYFCASRLQDTPMNTEAFFGQGTRLTVV.

The V and J genes are TRBV6-5 and TRBJ2-1, with TRBD1 identical over 10 bases. Unmatched junction bases numbered 6, after V lost 6 bases and J lost 4 bases. CDR1 and CDR2 (germline): MNHEY, SVGAGI. The CDR3 sequence is 15 residues long. The CDR3 here is CASSFDRGHYNEQFF. The CDR3 DNA is TGTGCCAGCAGCTTCGACAGGGGGCATTACAATGAGCAGTTCTTC.

The chain is built from TRBV28 and TRBJ2-5, with D unresolved. Germline assignment: CDR1 MDHEN and CDR2 SYDVKM. Trimming removed 5 bases from V and 1 base from J, with 20 bases in between. CDR3 size: 17 residues. CDR3 DNA: TGTGCCAGCAGTGCCCCTTTGCGACGGAGACTCCAAGAGACCCAGTACTTC. This codes for CASSAPLRRRLQETQYF.

This clone was recorded only once. This rearrangement joins TRBV20-1 to TRBJ1-5; tentatively, D is TRBD1 (5 bases). The CDR3 is made up of 13 amino acids. Trimming left V 3 bases short and J 4 bases short, with 10 bases between. The germline CDR1 and CDR2 sequences are DFQATT and SNEGSKA (reference sequence). CDR3 region: CSASGQGNQPQHF. DNA for the CDR3: TGCAGTGCTAGTGGGCAGGGTAATCAGCCCCAGCATTTT.

About this clone: Other DNA sequences of this sample code for an identical CDR3. The chain combines TRBV27 with TRBJ1-2, with D maybe TRBD1 (6 bases). The V gene lost 2 bases and the J gene lost 8 bases, with 15 bases spanning the gap. The CDR3 has 14 amino acids. The germline CDR1 and CDR2 sequences are MNHEY and SMNVEV (reference sequence). The CDR3 coding sequence is TGTGCCAGCAGTTTAAGCCAGGGGACAAGGGGCTACACCTTC. This encodes CASSLSQGTRGYTF.

The CDR3: CASSGSGRTYEQYF. The CDR3 DNA follows: TGTGCCAGCAGCGGTAGCGGGAGGACCTACGAGCAGTACTTC. This chain uses TRBV7-9 with TRBJ2-7; 10 nucleotides agree with TRBD2. The CDR3 covers 14 residues. Germline V CDR1 and CDR2: SEHNR, FQNEAQ (reference sequence). V gave up 5 bases and J gave up 2 bases; unmatched junction bases: 3.

The chain employs TRBV2 and TRBJ1-4, with 7 bases lining up with TRBD1. The CDR3 runs 15 residues. CDR1 SNHLY and CDR2 FYNNEI come from the germline V gene. Trimming removed 3 bases from V and 8 bases from J; junction bases left unmatched: 9. CDR3 DNA: TGTGCCAGCAGTGACAAGGGGGCCGTGGGGGAAAAACTGTTTTTT. Translation gives CASSDKGAVGEKLFF. Combining the CDR3 with reference TRBV2 and TRBJ1-4 gives the whole variable domain EPEVTQTPSHQVTQMGQEVILRCVPISNHLYFYWYRQILGQKVEFLVSFYNNEISEKSEIFDDQFSVERPDGSNFTLKIRSTKLEDSAMYFCASSDKGAVGEKLFFGSGTQLSVL.

This chain links TRBV11-2 with TRBJ1-3, with D uncertain. The CDR3 contains 14 residues. V was cut by 1 base and J by 2 bases, with 6 bases left in between. Germline-derived CDR1 and CDR2 are SGHAT and FQNNGV. In DNA, the CDR3 is TGTGCCAGCAGCTTAGGGTCTACTGGAAACACCATATATTTT. Translating it yields CASSLGSTGNTIYF.

The chain uses TRBV7-2 and TRBJ1-3; D ambiguous. The CDR3 totals 17 residues. V dropped 1 base and J dropped 0 bases, with 13 bases sitting between them. Germline V CDR1 and CDR2: SGHTA, FQGNSA. The CDR3 is CASSLVGGPLSGNTIYF. CDR3 DNA: TGTGCCAGCAGCTTAGTTGGAGGGCCCCTCTCTGGAAACACCATATATTTT. The variable domain in full, with the rest retrieved from reference TRBV7-2 and TRBJ1-3, is GAGVSQSPSNKVTEKGKDVELRCDPISGHTALYWYRQSLGQGLEFLIYFQGNSAPDKSGLPSDRFSAERTGGSVSTLTIQRTQQEDSAVYLCASSLVGGPLSGNTIYFGEGSWLTVV.

V and J are TRBV29-1 and TRBJ2-5; 9 nucleotides match TRBD2. Per the germline V gene, CDR1 is SQVTM and CDR2 is ANQGSEA. CDR3 length equals 16 residues. V was pared by 4 bases and J by 4 bases, with 13 bases of the junction left unmatched. CDR3 bases: TGCAGCGTTGCCCCGCGGATAGCGGGAGCGGCAGAGACCCAGTACTTC. Protein sequence: CSVAPRIAGAAETQYF.

The rearrangement links TRBV18 to TRBJ2-1, with TRBD2 identical over 9 bases. Germline CDR1 KGHSH, CDR2 LQKENI. The CDR3 runs 17 residues. With 2 bases clipped from V and 1 base from J, the junction kept 6 bases outside the gene matches. CDR3 sequence reads: CASSPSGGRGSYNEQFF. The CDR3, as DNA: TGTGCCAGCTCACCATCTGGCGGGAGGGGGTCCTACAATGAGCAGTTCTTC.